These 11 T cell receptor beta chains were sequenced from one sample in a study of T cell repertoires in cytomegalovirus infection. A single record per CDR3 protein comes from TCRdb applying MiXCR to the reads. The table shows under 450,000 distinct CDR3 sequences, with roughly a third occurring only once. These TCRs are of unknown antigen specificity. Sequences were derived from cultured PBMCs, sampled from culture after CMV antigen stimulation. These receptors came from a human donor in good health (CMV status not recorded). Some clones in this sample may be carry-over from other donors' samples.

The V call is TRBV20-1, the J call TRBJ2-3; D remains ambiguous. This CDR3 is built from 13 residues. Trimming removed 3 bases from V and 2 bases from J, with 9 bases in between. CDR1 is DFQATT and CDR2 is SNEGSKA in the germline V gene (reference sequence). The CDR3: CSAREFTTDTQYF. CDR3 nucleotides: TGCAGTGCTAGGGAATTCACCACAGATACGCAGTATTTT.

This chain links TRBV6-4 with TRBJ2-1; 13 bases map to TRBD2. V shed 0 bases and J 9 bases; nucleotides not matched to a gene: 5. This CDR3 comprises 16 residues. CDR1 and CDR2 (germline): MRHNA, SNTAGT. The CDR3 protein is CASSDSLAGGRSEQFF. The DNA for the CDR3 is TGTGCCAGCAGTGACTCACTAGCGGGAGGGAGAAGTGAGCAGTTCTTC.

The CDR3 is CASSFRGRENIQYF. The CDR3 DNA reads TGTGCCAGCAGCTTCAGGGGGAGAGAAAACATTCAGTACTTC. The chain couples TRBV7-2 to TRBJ2-4, with 7 bases identical to TRBD1. Unmatched junction bases numbered 4, after V lost 3 bases and J lost 5 bases. The germline V gene encodes CDR1 SGHTA and CDR2 FQGNSA. CDR3 length equals 14 residues.

Only a few counts were recorded for this clonotype. The rearrangement joins TRBV27 to TRBJ2-7; 9 nucleotides line up with TRBD2. The CDR3 consists of 17 residues. Germline-derived CDR1 and CDR2 are MNHEY and SMNVEV (reference sequence). After removal of 7 bases from V and 2 bases from J, the junction contained 15 bases not matched to a gene. The CDR3 region has the DNA TGTGCCAGCACCCCGAGTCTAGCGGGAAGAGAGGCCTACGAGCAGTACGTC. It encodes CASTPSLAGREAYEQYV.

The gene calls are TRBV6-1 and TRBJ2-3; D remains unclear. The V gene's germline CDR1 is MNHNS and CDR2 SASEGT. The CDR3 consists of 11 residues. V shed 9 bases and J shed 4 bases, with 8 bases lying between them. CDR3 coding DNA: TGTGCCAGTGGAGAGGCAGATACGCAGTATTTT. Translating gives CASGEADTQYF.

This rearrangement joins TRBV6-1 to TRBJ1-1; D possibly corresponds to TRBD1 (5 bases). Germline assignment: CDR1 MNHNS and CDR2 SASEGT. The CDR3 consists of 19 residues. Trimming cost V 3 bases and J 0 bases, with 23 bases left between them. The CDR3 loop is CASSDPVRGAGEMNTEAFF. The CDR3 DNA follows: TGTGCCAGCAGTGATCCGGTAAGGGGAGCAGGAGAAATGAACACTGAAGCTTTCTTT.

V and J are TRBV7-2 and TRBJ2-3; possibly TRBD1 or TRBD2 for D (5 bases each). The germline V and J ends were trimmed by 0 bases and 2 bases, with 9 bases remaining between them. The CDR3 length is 15 residues. Looked up from germline, CDR1 is SGHTA and CDR2 is FQGNSA. The CDR3 nucleotides read TGTGCCAGCAGCTTAGCTTGGGACCCCACAGATACGCAGTATTTT. Protein product: CASSLAWDPTDTQYF.

Here the CDR3 reads CASSPIQLASTDTQYF. CDR3 bases: TGTGCCAGCAGTCCTATTCAACTAGCAAGCACAGATACGCAGTATTTT. J is TRBJ2-3 and V is TRBV27; possible D gene TRBD2, 6 bases. V lost 5 bases and J 0 bases, leaving 15 bases between the germline ends. Germline lookup yields CDR1 MNHEY and CDR2 SMNVEV (reference sequence). This CDR3 comprises 16 residues.

The genes are TRBV7-9 and TRBJ2-1; 14 bases map to TRBD2. The CDR3 is made up of 15 amino acids. Losses at the gene ends were 5 bases for V and 7 bases for J; bases not matched to a gene: 4. Per germline, CDR1 SEHNR and CDR2 FQNEAQ (reference sequence). CDR3 DNA: TGTGCCAGCAGCACCGGGACTAGCGGGAGAAATGAGCAGTTCTTC. This sequence encodes CASSTGTSGRNEQFF.

As to this clonotype: Possible read error: a much larger clone is one base away. The chain is built from TRBV7-9 and TRBJ2-5, with TRBD1 as a possible D gene (6 bases). The CDR3 has 11 residues. V was trimmed by 5 bases and J by 9 bases, leaving 10 bases between them. The germline CDR1 and CDR2 sequences are SEHNR and FQNEAQ (reference sequence). The CDR3 DNA reads TGTGCCAGCAGCCCTCCAGGGGCCCAGTACTTC. Translated: CASSPPGAQYF.

This clonotype was seen more than once but under ten times. The chain uses TRBV12-5 and TRBJ2-3; D is possibly TRBD1 (6 bases). Germline CDR1 reads LGHNT; CDR2 reads FRNRAP. This CDR3 comprises 15 residues. The V end lost 5 bases, the J end lost 2 bases, and 14 bases lay between the germline ends. The CDR3 loop is CASGRTVGSTDTQYF. For the CDR3, the DNA is TGTGCTAGTGGTCGGACAGTCGGGTCCACAGATACGCAGTATTTT.